This passage covers 14 T cell receptor beta chains from one sample sequenced in a study of Ad26.COV2.S vaccination and SARS-CoV-2 variants. Described treatment: 15 to 20 received Ad26.COV2.S at low or high dose, single or two shots; about 5 received placebo; per-sample allocation not given. Each sample was drawn 63 days after the first injection (of vaccine or placebo). Produced via immunoSEQ multiplex PCR; TCRdb's table is partial and in-frame only. The sample carries about 480,000 clones, roughly 87% recorded once. This sample comprised peripheral blood, obtained in a trial of Ad26.COV2.S vaccine versus placebo. The origin of the receptors is a person aged 18-65 years who received the Ad26.COV2.S COVID-19 vaccine or a placebo.

This chain connects TRBV27 to TRBJ2-7; 7 bases agree with TRBD2. The CDR3 has 16 amino acids. Germline V gives CDR1 MNHEY, CDR2 SMNVEV (reference sequence). Losses at the gene ends were 11 bases for V and 5 bases for J; bases not matched to a gene: 21. Here the CDR3 reads CAPLWAGRAGQDEQYF. CDR3 in DNA: TGTGCCCCCCTGTGGGCGGGGAGGGCCGGTCAGGACGAGCAGTACTTC.

The rearrangement links TRBV3-1 (or the pseudogene TRBV3-2) to TRBJ2-7; D assignment may be TRBD1 or TRBD2 (5 bases each). CDR1 is LGHDT, CDR2 YNNKEL, per germline (reference sequence). V was trimmed by 1 base and J by 2 bases, leaving 6 bases between them. The CDR3 extends over 13 amino acids. CDR3 amino acids: CASSQVGAYEQYF. The CDR3 bases are TGTGCCAGCAGCCAAGTGGGGGCCTACGAGCAGTACTTC.

The V and J genes are TRBV5-1 and TRBJ2-2; 8 nucleotides line up with TRBD1. V lost 4 bases to trimming and J lost 2 bases; unmatched junction nucleotides: 7. Germline assignment: CDR1 SGHRS and CDR2 YFSETQ. The CDR3 runs to 16 residues. CDR3 residues: CASSPAAGGNTGELFF. The CDR3, as DNA: TGCGCCAGCAGCCCCGCCGCAGGGGGCAACACCGGGGAGCTGTTTTTT.

This chain connects TRBV9 to TRBJ1-1, with D hard to call. Germline V gene lookup returns CDR1 SGDLS and CDR2 YYNGEE. Trimming removed 0 bases at V and 6 bases at J, with 9 bases between. The CDR3 is 13 residues long. The CDR3 loop is CASSVELGSEAFF. CDR3 coding DNA: TGTGCCAGCAGCGTAGAATTAGGGTCTGAAGCTTTCTTT.

This clone was counted between two and nine times. The CDR3 bases are TGTGCCAGCTCACCAACGCGAGGACTCATGAGCTCCTACGAGCAGTACTTC. Protein product: CASSPTRGLMSSYEQYF. The chain couples TRBV18 to TRBJ2-7, with a possible D match to TRBD2 (5 bases). In germline, CDR1 is KGHSH, CDR2 LQKENI. V lost 2 bases to trimming and J lost 0 bases, with 17 bases between them. This CDR3 is 17 amino acids long.

The chain couples TRBV27 to TRBJ2-1, with TRBD2 matching over 9 bases. The CDR3 has 17 amino acids. J was trimmed by 7 bases and V by 4 bases; bases with no gene match: 14. The germline V gene has CDR1 MNHEY and CDR2 SMNVEV (reference sequence). CDR3 DNA sequence: TGTGCCAGCAGTTCCCATCTAGCGGGGAGCGCTAGGAATGAGCAGTTCTTC. The encoded protein is CASSSHLAGSARNEQFF.

The chain links TRBV5-4 to TRBJ2-1; TRBD2 matches 9 bases. With 4 bases clipped from V and 5 bases from J, the junction kept 13 bases outside the gene matches. CDR1 and CDR2 (germline): SGHNT, YYREEE (reference sequence). CDR3 length: 17 amino acids. The CDR3 DNA is TGTGCCAGCAGCCCGGACTTCGCGGGAGGGAAGCACAATGAGCAGTTCTTC. Protein product: CASSPDFAGGKHNEQFF.

The chain employs TRBV5-6 and TRBJ2-7; D uncertain. CDR3 length: 15 residues. Germline V gene lookup returns CDR1 SGHDT and CDR2 YYEEEE. V was pared by 4 bases and J by 4 bases, with 18 bases between. The CDR3, as DNA: TGTGCCAGCAGCCCAAACCCCCCCACCCTTTACGAGCAGTACTTC. Its protein is CASSPNPPTLYEQYF.

The chain recombines TRBV6-2 or TRBV6-3 with TRBJ2-7; D assignment may be TRBD1 or TRBD2 (5 bases each). Germline V CDR1 and CDR2: MNHEY, SVGEGT. Trimming stripped 0 bases from V and 0 bases from J, with 12 bases between. This CDR3 spans 16 amino acids. The DNA of the CDR3 is TGTGCCAGCAGTTACTCGAGGGGCGTAAGCTCCTACGAGCAGTACTTC. Translating it yields CASSYSRGVSSYEQYF.

This clone was counted between two and nine times. Other DNA sequences of this sample code for an identical CDR3. V usage is TRBV7-8 and J usage is TRBJ2-3; a possible D gene is TRBD1 (5 bases). The germline V gene encodes CDR1 SGHVS and CDR2 FQNEAQ. The germline V and J ends were trimmed by 2 bases and 3 bases, with 12 bases remaining between them. The CDR3 runs 15 residues. The CDR3 protein is CASSLRQGPTDTQYF. The CDR3 nucleotides read TGTGCCAGCAGCTTAAGGCAGGGCCCAACAGATACGCAGTATTTT.

The rearrangement links TRBV19 to TRBJ1-5; D gene uncertain. The CDR3 is 15 residues long. Trimming pared 6 bases from V and 2 bases from J, leaving 14 bases between. Per the germline V gene, CDR1 is LNHDA and CDR2 is SQIVND (reference sequence). CDR3 sequence: CASRPRRAGNQPQHF. CDR3 nucleotides: TGTGCCAGTAGGCCTAGGAGGGCAGGCAATCAGCCCCAGCATTTT.

The sample holds a few counts of this clone. V gene TRBV28 combines with J gene TRBJ1-2; TRBD1 agrees at 9 bases. The V gene end was trimmed by 5 bases and the J gene end by 3 bases; junction bases not matched to a gene: 4. The length of the CDR3 is 14 residues. Germline-derived CDR1 and CDR2 are MDHEN and SYDVKM. CDR3 region: CASSTGGNYYGYTF. The CDR3 DNA follows: TGTGCCAGCAGTACAGGGGGCAATTACTATGGCTACACCTTC.

The genes are TRBV11-3 and TRBJ2-1; no firm D call. The germline V gene has CDR1 SGHNT and CDR2 YENEEA. The CDR3 loop spans 15 amino acids. V shed 0 bases and J shed 0 bases, with 6 bases lying between them. The CDR3: CASSLDSDSYNEQFF. CDR3 coding DNA: TGTGCCAGCAGCTTAGATTCCGACTCCTACAATGAGCAGTTCTTC.

This clone was seen just once. This chain joins TRBV6-2 or TRBV6-3 and TRBJ1-1; perhaps TRBD1 as D (5 bases). V lost 4 bases to trimming and J lost 11 bases, with 20 bases between them. CDR3 length: 14 residues. Germline CDR1 is MNHEY and CDR2 is SVGEGT. In nucleotides, the CDR3 is TGTGCCAGCAGTTCCGGGTCTTGGCAGGGAAGGGCTTTCTTT. The encoded protein is CASSSGSWQGRAFF.